These 2 T cell receptor beta chains came from one sample sequenced in a study of cytomegalovirus exposure and HLA in healthy donors. PCR involved 60 Vbeta and 13 Jbeta primers. Profiled with immunoSEQ multiplex PCR; TCRdb holds only in-frame clones, not every one. The sample shows around 68,000 clones, around 79% of them seen only once. The sample taken for sequencing was PBMCs. These receptors all stem from a woman aged 30 to 39 in good health and CMV-seropositive.

This chain links TRBV27 with TRBJ2-3; D is unclear. The CDR3 consists of 17 residues. The germline gives CDR1 MNHEY, CDR2 SMNVEV (reference sequence). The V and J ends lost 1 base and 0 bases respectively, with 14 bases between them. The CDR3 region is CASSLLSEVTSTDTQYF. For the CDR3, the DNA is TGTGCCAGCAGTTTATTGAGCGAAGTAACTAGCACAGATACGCAGTATTTT.

The sample holds one count of this clone. The J gene is TRBJ2-3, the V gene TRBV18; no firm D call. V shed 1 base and J shed 4 bases, with 9 bases lying between them. The V gene's germline CDR1 is KGHSH and CDR2 LQKENI. This CDR3 contains 14 residues. CDR3 nucleotide sequence: TGTGCCAGCTCACCACTGAGTAACTCAGATACGCAGTATTTT. Translated, it gives CASSPLSNSDTQYF.